A selection of T cell receptor beta chains follows, all from one sample in a study of radiation and T cells in renal cell carcinoma. Clones were sequenced by immunoSEQ multiplex PCR, and TCRdb holds only the in-frame ones, with some missing. The sample consists of about 130,000 clones, about 88% of them appearing once. This material consisted of blood, taken from a patient whose treatment included radiotherapy and nephrectomy. Receptors were obtained from a woman in her fifties or sixties with renal cell carcinoma. Both conserved end residues are part of each CDR3. Each record gives: V gene, J gene, D gene, CDR3 length, clone size, CDR3 protein, CDR3 DNA. The D gene is left open where the match is weak. The listing skips clone size in some rows; elsewhere it reads once, few, many or a size class.

>TRBV6-6|TRBJ1-6|NA|13|NA
CASSYKEGSPLHF
TGTGCCAGCAGTTACAAGGAGGGATCACCCCTCCACTTT
>TRBV4-1|TRBJ2-7|NA|16|NA
CASSHPKGRDSYEQYF
TGCGCCAGCAGCCATCCGAAGGGTAGGGATTCCTACGAGCAGTACTTC
>TRBV11-2|TRBJ1-5|TRBD1|15|NA
CASSLEGTGVQPQHF
TGTGCCAGCAGCTTGGAAGGGACAGGGGTTCAGCCCCAGCATTTT
>TRBV15|TRBJ2-7|NA|15|NA
CATSRDEQRRGEQYF
TGTGCCACCAGCAGAGACGAACAACGGCGGGGCGAGCAGTACTTC
>TRBV6-5|TRBJ1-2|TRBD1|16|NA
CASSYLLGQGGIGYTF
TGTGCCAGCAGTTACTTGCTGGGACAGGGGGGAATAGGCTACACCTTC
>TRBV12-5|TRBJ2-6|TRBD1|17|NA
CASGSTGVLSGANVLTF
TGTGCTAGTGGATCGACAGGGGTCCTCTCTGGGGCCAACGTCCTGACTTTC
>TRBV6-6|TRBJ2-2|NA|13|NA
CAGKTPDTGELFF
TGTGCCGGAAAGACACCCGACACCGGGGAGCTGTTTTTT
>TRBV18|TRBJ1-1|TRBD1|15|few
CASSGRDRGDTEAFF
TGTGCCAGCTCAGGACGGGACAGGGGGGACACTGAAGCTTTCTTT
>TRBV15|TRBJ2-2|NA|14|NA
CATSRDGVTGELFF
TGTGCCACCAGCAGAGATGGTGTAACCGGGGAGCTGTTTTTT
>TRBV19|TRBJ2-5|NA|13|once
CASSIAIQETQYF
TGTGCCAGTAGTATTGCCATCCAAGAGACCCAGTACTTC
>TRBV7-9|TRBJ1-2|NA|15|NA
CASSSGGGSNYGYTF
TGTGCCAGCAGCTCCGGGGGCGGATCTAACTATGGCTACACCTTC
>TRBV18|TRBJ1-6|NA|15|NA
CASSPGWTQDSPLHF
TGTGCCAGCTCACCTGGTTGGACTCAAGATTCACCCCTCCACTTT
>TRBV18|TRBJ1-1|TRBD1|13|NA
CASSQTGMTEAFF
TGTGCCAGCTCACAGACAGGGATGACTGAAGCTTTCTTT
>TRBV19|TRBJ1-5|TRBD1|16|NA
CASDEQGARGNQPQHF
TGTGCCAGTGACGAACAGGGGGCTCGGGGCAATCAGCCCCAGCATTTT
>TRBV6-1|TRBJ2-3|TRBD2|14|NA
CASSPGGMVDTQYF
TGTGCCAGCAGTCCGGGGGGGATGGTAGATACGCAGTATTTT
>TRBV9|TRBJ2-1|TRBD2|16|NA
CASSVEGGGAYNEQFF
TGTGCCAGCAGCGTAGAGGGCGGGGGGGCCTACAATGAGCAGTTCTTC
>TRBV4-3|TRBJ2-1|NA|13|NA
CASSPFAGNEQFF
TGCGCCAGCAGCCCCTTCGCGGGGAATGAGCAGTTCTTC
>TRBV29-1|TRBJ2-7|NA|12|NA
CSVRGASYEQYF
TGCAGCGTCAGGGGGGCCTCCTACGAGCAGTACTTC
>TRBV19|TRBJ1-2|NA|13|NA
CASSMQERDGYTF
TGTGCCAGTAGTATGCAGGAGAGAGATGGCTACACCTTC
>TRBV7-8|TRBJ1-1|NA|14|NA
CASSSGRMNTEAFF
TGTGCCAGCAGCTCAGGACGGATGAACACTGAAGCTTTCTTT
>TRBV6-5|TRBJ1-4|NA|14|few
CASSSDSLWEKLFF
TGTGCCAGCAGCTCGGACAGTCTGTGGGAAAAACTGTTTTTT
>TRBV2|TRBJ1-2|TRBD1|14|NA
CASSLRTGGYGYTF
TGTGCCAGCAGTTTGAGGACAGGAGGCTATGGCTACACCTTC
>TRBV15|TRBJ2-7|NA|14|NA
CATSRDLGGYEQYF
TGTGCCACCAGCAGAGATCTAGGTGGGTACGAGCAGTACTTC
>TRBV4-3|TRBJ2-7|NA|15|NA
CASSQGAREPYEQYF
TGCGCCAGCAGCCAAGGGGCTCGGGAGCCCTACGAGCAGTACTTC
>TRBV27|TRBJ1-4|NA|16|NA
CASSLSGWDRGEKLFF
TGTGCCAGCAGTTTATCGGGGTGGGATCGGGGGGAAAAACTGTTTTTT
>TRBV4-3|TRBJ1-5|TRBD1|14|NA
CASSRNRGSQPQHF
TGCGCCAGCAGCCGAAACAGGGGAAGCCAGCCCCAGCATTTT
>TRBV25-1|TRBJ1-1|NA|12|NA
CASSEFGGLAFF
TGTGCCAGCAGTGAATTCGGGGGCTTAGCTTTCTTT
>TRBV5-1|TRBJ1-2|TRBD1|16|NA
CASSSLGQADNYGYTF
TGCGCCAGCAGCTCCCTAGGACAGGCAGATAACTATGGCTACACCTTC
>TRBV19|TRBJ1-1|NA|14|once
CASRGRNMNTEAFF
TGTGCCAGTAGAGGACGGAACATGAACACTGAAGCTTTCTTT
>TRBV19|TRBJ1-1|TRBD1|14|NA
CASSTEEGAAEAFF
TGTGCCAGTAGTACCGAAGAGGGGGCTGCTGAAGCTTTCTTT
>TRBV7-2|TRBJ2-7|TRBD2|18|NA
CASSLAGLAGGLPYEQYF
TGTGCCAGCAGCTTAGCGGGACTAGCGGGGGGCCTACCTTACGAGCAGTACTTC
>TRBV7-9|TRBJ1-1|TRBD1|14|NA
CASSQLQGSTEAFF
TGTGCCAGCAGCCAATTACAGGGGTCCACTGAAGCTTTCTTT
>TRBV4-1|TRBJ1-2|NA|14|NA
CASSQVAGSDGYTF
TGCGCCAGCAGCCAAGTTGCGGGGTCGGACGGCTACACCTTC
>TRBV9|TRBJ2-7|TRBD2|14|NA
CASSVSGGAGEQYF
TGTGCCAGCAGCGTCAGCGGGGGGGCGGGCGAGCAGTACTTC
>TRBV5-1|TRBJ1-1|NA|15|NA
CASSSVQYPDTEAFF
TGCGCCAGCAGCTCCGTTCAGTACCCGGACACTGAAGCTTTCTTT
>TRBV7-9|TRBJ1-3|NA|15|NA
CASSLEGRGSDTIYF
TGTGCCAGCAGCTTAGAGGGCAGGGGCTCAGACACCATATATTTT
>TRBV5-5|TRBJ2-5|TRBD2|16|NA
CASSLAAGDVQETQYF
TGTGCCAGCAGCTTGGCCGCGGGGGATGTTCAAGAGACCCAGTACTTC
>TRBV4-2|TRBJ1-2|TRBD1|16|NA
CASSREGAGVGYGYTF
TGTGCCAGCAGCCGAGAGGGGGCGGGGGTTGGGTATGGCTACACCTTC
>TRBV6-1|TRBJ2-3|TRBD1|14|NA
CASSNRGRTDTQYF
TGTGCCAGCAGTAACAGGGGACGCACAGATACGCAGTATTTT
>TRBV14|TRBJ2-5|NA|14|NA
CASSQDPTVETQYF
TGTGCCAGCAGCCAAGACCCGACGGTAGAGACCCAGTACTTC
>TRBV6-1|TRBJ1-5|NA|15|NA
CASRAQGAGNQPQHF
TGTGCCAGCAGGGCACAGGGTGCCGGCAATCAGCCCCAGCATTTT
>TRBV4-3|TRBJ2-7|TRBD1|16|NA
CASSQDRGQGSYEQYF
TGCGCCAGCAGCCAAGATCGGGGACAGGGATCCTACGAGCAGTACTTC
>TRBV27|TRBJ1-1|NA|14|NA
CASSLSRVNTEAFF
TGTGCCAGCAGTTTATCGAGGGTGAACACTGAAGCTTTCTTT
>TRBV18|TRBJ2-3|NA|16|once
CASSQGAGASTDTQYF
TGTGCCAGCTCCCAGGGTGCGGGGGCTAGCACAGATACGCAGTATTTT
>TRBV9|TRBJ1-6|NA|16|NA
CAKQSVSSSYNSPLHF
TGTGCCAAGCAATCAGTATCGAGCTCCTATAATTCACCCCTCCACTTT
>TRBV19|TRBJ1-2|TRBD1|14|NA
CATAGDRVNYGYTF
TGTGCCACCGCCGGGGACAGGGTAAACTATGGCTACACCTTC
>TRBV7-9|TRBJ2-7|NA|11|NA
CASSTDREQYF
TGTGCCAGCAGCACCGACCGCGAGCAGTACTTC